Below are 18 T cell receptor beta chains sequenced from a single sample in a study of T cell responses to AZD1222 COVID-19 vaccine. Measured with immunoSEQ multiplex PCR; TCRdb has only the in-frame clones, and not every one. This table has around 140,000 clones, 90% appearing once. Sequencing was performed on peripheral blood, taken on day 0 of AZD1222 vaccination. These receptors originate from an adult in good health.

This chain's CDR3 is CASSLDYNTGELFF. The DNA for the CDR3 is TGTGCCAGCAGCTTGGACTACAACACCGGGGAGCTGTTTTTT. The gene calls are TRBV5-8 and TRBJ2-2; D gene ambiguous. Germline lookup yields CDR1 SGHTS and CDR2 YDEGEE. The ends were cut back, 0 bases at V and 2 bases at J, with 5 bases in the middle. The CDR3 contains 14 residues.

The genes are TRBV6-5 and TRBJ1-1; 9 bases agree with TRBD1. Germline V gives CDR1 MNHEY, CDR2 SVGAGI. Germline trimming cut 2 bases from V and 5 bases from J; bases unmatched to any gene: 6. The CDR3 extends over 15 amino acids. This CDR3 is CASSYEQGARTEAFF. The CDR3 DNA reads as TGTGCCAGCAGTTACGAACAGGGGGCGCGTACTGAAGCTTTCTTT.

This chain joins TRBV3-1 (or the pseudogene TRBV3-2) and TRBJ2-1, with 11 bases fitting TRBD2. From germline, CDR1 is LGHDT and CDR2 YNNKEL (reference sequence). This CDR3 is built from 16 residues. Trimming at V came to 0 bases and at J to 10 bases, leaving 8 bases not matched to a gene. This CDR3 is CASSQDGTSGLGEQFF. The CDR3 DNA reads TGTGCCAGCAGCCAAGATGGGACTAGCGGTCTTGGGGAGCAGTTCTTC.

The rearrangement links TRBV5-4 to TRBJ2-6, with 7 bases aligning to TRBD2. Germline CDR1 is SGHNT and CDR2 is YYREEE (reference sequence). J lost 2 bases, V lost 10 bases, and 12 bases had no gene match. The CDR3 is made up of 16 amino acids. This chain's CDR3 is CASSHFGGTGANVLTF. The CDR3 nucleotides read TGTGCCTCAAGTCATTTCGGGGGGACTGGGGCCAACGTCCTGACTTTC. The full variable domain, rest sourced from reference TRBV5-4 and TRBJ2-6, is ETGVTQSPTHLIKTRGQQVTLRCSSQSGHNTVSWYQQALGQGPQFIFQYYREEENGRGNFPPRFSGLQFPNYSSELNVNALELDDSALYLCASSHFGGTGANVLTFGAGSRLTVL.

This chain uses TRBV30 with TRBJ2-3; perhaps TRBD1 as D (6 bases). The CDR3 spans 14 residues. Looked up from germline, CDR1 is GTSNPN and CDR2 is SVGIG (reference sequence). The V gene lost 5 bases and the J gene lost 5 bases, with 17 bases spanning the gap. CDR3 protein: CAWGNRVKRDTQYF. The DNA of the CDR3 is TGTGCCTGGGGAAACAGGGTTAAGAGAGATACGCAGTATTTT.

The chain has TRBV18 and TRBJ1-1; 7 bases align to TRBD1. Germline values: CDR1 KGHSH, CDR2 LQKENI. V lost 3 bases to trimming and J lost 0 bases; unmatched junction nucleotides: 10. CDR3 size: 17 residues. The CDR3, as DNA: TGTGCCAGCTCACCGAGAGGGACAGCGAGCATGAACACTGAAGCTTTCTTT. Its translation is CASSPRGTASMNTEAFF.

The chain carries TRBV7-2 and TRBJ2-5; tentative D call: TRBD1 (8 bases). The V end was cut by 11 bases, the J end by 7 bases, with 20 bases between. Per germline, CDR1 SGHTA and CDR2 FQGNSA. This CDR3 comprises 13 residues. CDR3 protein: CAGGAGGAGTQYF. CDR3 in DNA: TGTGCCGGGGGGGCAGGGGGCGCCGGGACCCAGTACTTC.

The chain carries TRBV6-5 and TRBJ2-7; D possibly corresponds to TRBD1 (5 bases). The CDR3 loop spans 15 amino acids. The V gene's germline CDR1 is MNHEY and CDR2 SVGAGI. The V gene lost 6 bases and the J gene lost 0 bases, with 15 bases spanning the gap. The DNA for the CDR3 is TGTGCCAGCAGATCAACAGGTATAGGCTCCTACGAGCAGTACTTC. Translating gives CASRSTGIGSYEQYF.

The rearrangement joins TRBV5-4 to TRBJ1-2, with D possibly matching TRBD1 (6 bases). Per germline, CDR1 SGHNT and CDR2 YYREEE (reference sequence). This CDR3 contains 14 residues. V shed 2 bases and J shed 8 bases, with 16 bases lying between them. The CDR3, as DNA: TGTGCCAGCAGCTTTAGTGGGGGGCGCGAGGGCTACACCTTC. Encoded protein: CASSFSGGREGYTF.

CDR3 sequence reads: CASTGRYEQYF. DNA for the CDR3: TGTGCCAGCACCGGTCGCTACGAGCAGTACTTC. The chain carries TRBV28 and TRBJ2-7; D not resolved. The length of the CDR3 is 11 residues. Germline CDR1 and CDR2: MDHEN and SYDVKM. Trimming removed 7 bases at V and 3 bases at J, with 7 bases between.

This sequence joins TRBV6-1 and TRBJ1-2; D unclear. V lost 3 bases and J 5 bases, leaving 10 bases between the germline ends. CDR3 size: 13 residues. From germline, CDR1 is MNHNS and CDR2 SASEGT. CDR3 coding DNA: TGTGCCAGCAGTGAGAACAGAAATTATGGCTACACCTTC. Encoded protein: CASSENRNYGYTF.

The V and J genes are TRBV30 and TRBJ1-4; no definite D call. The CDR3 runs 12 residues. V was pared by 0 bases and J by 7 bases, with 6 bases between. The germline gives CDR1 GTSNPN, CDR2 SVGIG (reference sequence). CDR3 sequence (DNA): TGTGCCTGGAGTGTTGTGGGTGAAAAACTGTTTTTT. Residues: CAWSVVGEKLFF.

This chain links TRBV6-6 with TRBJ2-7, with 10 nucleotides matching TRBD2. This CDR3 has 15 residues. Germline V CDR1 and CDR2: MNHNY, SVGAGI (reference sequence). V lost 6 bases and J lost 0; bases outside the gene matches: 5. CDR3 residues: CASRPSGGSSYEQYF. As DNA, the CDR3 is TGTGCCAGCAGGCCTAGCGGGGGCTCCTCCTACGAGCAGTACTTC.

V is TRBV5-6 and J is TRBJ1-3; TRBD1 is a possible D gene (5 bases). The ends were cut back, 5 bases at V and 9 bases at J, with 15 bases in the middle. The CDR3 sequence is 13 residues long. The germline gives CDR1 SGHDT, CDR2 YYEEEE. CDR3 region: CASSAGVGFTIYF. CDR3 nucleotides: TGTGCCAGCAGTGCGGGGGTAGGGTTCACCATATATTTT.

V and J are TRBV9 and TRBJ2-3; 10 bases fit TRBD2. Trimming at V came to 0 bases and at J to 2 bases, leaving 6 bases not matched to a gene. This CDR3 region has 17 residues. CDR1 and CDR2 (germline): SGDLS, YYNGEE. CDR3 region: CASSVDPSGGLTDTQYF. The CDR3 DNA reads as TGTGCCAGCAGCGTAGATCCTAGCGGGGGACTCACAGATACGCAGTATTTT. Full variable domain (missing parts from reference TRBV9 and TRBJ2-3): DSGVTQTPKHLITATGQRVTLRCSPRSGDLSVYWYQQSLDQGLQFLIQYYNGEERAKGNILERFSAQQFPDLHSELNLSSLELGDSALYFCASSVDPSGGLTDTQYFGPGTRLTVL.

This clone appeared once. One end of the junction varies from germline; a read error may be responsible. V and J are TRBV7-7 and TRBJ1-4; 7 nucleotides line up with TRBD1. CDR1 and CDR2 (germline): SSHAT, FNYEAQ (reference sequence). This CDR3 contains 15 residues. The chain's CDR3 is CASSLGGTANEKLFF. For the CDR3, the DNA is TGTGCTAGCAGCTTGGGAGGGACAGCGAATGAAAAACTGTTTTTT.

The chain uses TRBV7-2 and TRBJ2-3; 13 nucleotides align to TRBD2. Trimming at V came to 5 bases and at J to 7 bases, leaving 9 bases not matched to a gene. This CDR3 spans 16 amino acids. Germline lookup yields CDR1 SGHTA and CDR2 FQGNSA. CDR3 sequence (DNA): TGTGCCAGCAGCCCGAAACTAGCGGGGGGGCCGAATACGCAGTATTTT. Translating gives CASSPKLAGGPNTQYF.

This clone appeared once. The chain is built from TRBV7-3 and TRBJ2-6; tentatively, D is TRBD1 (5 bases). Deletions cut 2 bases from V and 0 bases from J, with 5 bases between. CDR3 length: 15 amino acids. The germline V gene has CDR1 SGHTA and CDR2 FQGTGA. CDR3 residues: CASSLDSSGANVLTF. The CDR3 nucleotides are TGTGCCAGCAGCTTAGACAGCTCTGGGGCCAACGTCCTGACTTTC.